This T cell receptor (beta chain) was captured in a study of post-analysis software for immune sequencing data. A note on this clonotype: Its target is not known.

Prepared libraries of TCR beta cDNA carried unique molecular identifiers. One entry per CDR3 protein results from TCRdb running MiXCR on the PCR reads. The table shows 450,000 to 650,000 distinct CDR3 sequences, with roughly two fifths occurring only once. Findings of the study overall: Relative to controls, patients had about 5 TRBV segments at higher frequency, with TRBV5-6, TRBV5-1 and TRBV20-1 among these.

The CDR3 sequence is 21 residues long. CDR1 is SNHLY, CDR2 FYNNEI, per germline. Unmatched junction bases numbered 13, after V lost 0 bases and J lost 0 bases. V and J are TRBV2 and TRBJ2-6; TRBD1 agrees at 8 bases. The sequence was obtained from a girl aged 5-17 years with multiple sclerosis. Sequenced: blood. In DNA form, the CDR3 reads TGTGCCAGCAGTGAAGCGCCCTCCTGGACAGGGACGAACTCTGGGGCCAACGTCCTGACTTTC. Amino acid sequence: CASSEAPSWTGTNSGANVLTF.